These 11 T cell receptor beta chains were sequenced from one sample in a study of blood T cell repertoires in COVID-19. TCRdb keeps only in-frame clones here, not all; method: immunoSEQ multiplex PCR. The sample has 140,000 to 150,000 clones, around 87% seen once. The sequencing sample was made of PBMCs or T cells enriched from blood (not recorded which). These receptors originate from a man aged 55-75 years who had recovered from COVID-19.

This clone was seen just once. The CDR3 DNA follows: TGTGCCACCAGTGCCCAGACGAACACCGGGGAGCTGTTTTTT. It specifies CATSAQTNTGELFF. The chain recombines TRBV24-1 with TRBJ2-2, with no clear D. CDR1 and CDR2 (germline): KGHDR, SFDVKD. The V end lost 5 bases, the J end lost 0 bases, and 6 bases lay between the germline ends. The CDR3 contains 14 residues.

This clone was found a few times. The gene calls are TRBV5-4 and TRBJ1-3; 9 nucleotides match TRBD1. Looked up from germline, CDR1 is SGHNT and CDR2 is YYREEE (reference sequence). The CDR3 consists of 17 residues. Losses at the gene ends were 4 bases for V and 0 bases for J; bases not matched to a gene: 8. The CDR3 region is CASSRGTGTFSGNTIYF. Written as DNA, the CDR3 is TGTGCCAGCAGCCGCGGGACAGGGACATTCTCTGGAAACACCATATATTTT.

The chain employs TRBV11-2 and TRBJ2-7, with 7 bases that match TRBD1. This CDR3 has 15 amino acids. Germline lookup yields CDR1 SGHAT and CDR2 FQNNGV. Losses at the gene ends were 4 bases for V and 7 bases for J; bases not matched to a gene: 13. In DNA form, the CDR3 reads TGTGCCAGCAGCTCGACCCGGGACAGACTTTATGAGCAGTACTTC. As protein: CASSSTRDRLYEQYF.

V is TRBV19 and J is TRBJ2-7, with no clear D. The CDR3 runs 14 residues. Between the trimmed V and J ends, which lost 1 base and 4 bases, there was a span of 11 bases. Per germline, CDR1 LNHDA and CDR2 SQIVND (reference sequence). The CDR3 is CASSIGPTMYEQYF. The CDR3 coding sequence is TGTGCCAGTAGTATAGGACCGACAATGTACGAGCAGTACTTC.

The chain links TRBV9 to TRBJ1-2; perhaps TRBD1 as D (6 bases). Germline CDR1 SGDLS, CDR2 YYNGEE. V was shortened by 8 bases and J by 4 bases, with 9 bases between the two germline ends. CDR3 length: 11 residues. CDR3: CASSGVYGYTF. The CDR3 bases are TGTGCCAGTTCAGGGGTCTATGGCTACACCTTC.

This sequence joins TRBV6-5 and TRBJ1-5; D is ambiguous. This CDR3 is 15 amino acids long. The germline gives CDR1 MNHEY, CDR2 SVGAGI. V shed 5 bases and J shed 0 bases, with 11 bases lying between them. In nucleotides, the CDR3 is TGTGCCAGCAGTCGCAAGCCTTATAGCAATCAGCCCCAGCATTTT. This codes for CASSRKPYSNQPQHF.

This clone was picked up a small number of times. This chain links TRBV5-1 with TRBJ1-2; 9 bases fit TRBD1. The CDR3 extends over 14 amino acids. CDR1 is SGHRS, CDR2 YFSETQ, per germline. V gave up 4 bases and J gave up 6 bases; unmatched junction bases: 7. CDR3 in amino acids: CASSTGQGTDGYTF. Written as DNA, the CDR3 is TGCGCCAGCAGCACCGGACAGGGGACGGATGGCTACACCTTC.

This clone was seen a few times. V usage is TRBV5-1 and J usage is TRBJ1-2; D is possibly TRBD1 (5 bases). The CDR3 sequence is 14 residues long. Germline V CDR1 and CDR2: SGHRS, YFSETQ. Trimming shortened V by 4 bases and J by 5 bases, and 15 bases separated the two germline ends. Written as DNA, the CDR3 is TGCGCCAGCAGCGCAACCACAGGAAAATATGGCTACACCTTC. Residues: CASSATTGKYGYTF.

The chain combines TRBV14 with TRBJ2-7; 10 nucleotides match TRBD2. Trimming at V came to 4 bases and at J to 4 bases, leaving 16 bases not matched to a gene. The CDR3 consists of 18 residues. Germline CDR1 and CDR2: SGHDN and FVKESK. The CDR3 loop reads CASSRGLAVTPIFYEQYF. Written as DNA, the CDR3 is TGTGCCAGCAGCCGCGGACTAGCGGTGACCCCGATCTTTTACGAGCAGTACTTC.

The genes are TRBV28 and TRBJ2-2; TRBD1 agrees at 9 bases. Germline V gene lookup returns CDR1 MDHEN and CDR2 SYDVKM. V lost 6 bases to trimming and J lost 0 bases; unmatched junction nucleotides: 5. The CDR3 runs 16 residues. CDR3 sequence (DNA): TGTGCCAGCAGGGCCCGGGACAGGGCGAACACCGGGGAGCTGTTTTTT. Translating it yields CASRARDRANTGELFF.

This sequence joins TRBV15 and TRBJ1-3; possibly TRBD1 for D (6 bases). The germline V and J ends were trimmed by 0 bases and 2 bases, with 14 bases remaining between them. The CDR3 spans 17 residues. Germline V gene lookup returns CDR1 LNHNV and CDR2 YYDKDF (reference sequence). DNA for the CDR3: TGTGCCACCAGCAGAGATCCTTCAGGGGTGCCTGGAAACACCATATATTTT. This translates into CATSRDPSGVPGNTIYF.